This TCR beta chain was observed in a study of Graves' ophthalmopathy and Graves' hyperthyroidism. Amplified material comprised TCR beta CDR3 regions derived from RNA transcripts. Investigators did first-round RT-PCR with HTBI primers, then second-round multiplex PCR. TCRdb ran MiXCR on the multiplex PCR reads and lists one entry per CDR3 protein. The table lists over a million distinct CDR3 sequences, about 38% of them singletons. Of note for this clonotype: No antigen is known for it.

Overall study findings and caveats: Thyroid clonotypes that were expanded above 0.001 frequency mostly also appeared in blood.

Specimen: peripheral blood or thyroid tissue (not recorded which). This TCR came from an adult man with Graves' hyperthyroidism.

DNA of the CDR3: TGTGCCACCAGCAGAGGGGACAGCTCCTTCGGCTACACCTTC. Encoded protein: CATSRGDSSFGYTF. The rearrangement links TRBV15 to TRBJ1-2; the match to TRBD1 covers 7 bases. The CDR3 is 14 amino acids. Per germline, CDR1 LNHNV and CDR2 YYDKDF (reference sequence). V trimming: 1 base; J trimming: 8 bases; junction bases outside the gene matches: 7.